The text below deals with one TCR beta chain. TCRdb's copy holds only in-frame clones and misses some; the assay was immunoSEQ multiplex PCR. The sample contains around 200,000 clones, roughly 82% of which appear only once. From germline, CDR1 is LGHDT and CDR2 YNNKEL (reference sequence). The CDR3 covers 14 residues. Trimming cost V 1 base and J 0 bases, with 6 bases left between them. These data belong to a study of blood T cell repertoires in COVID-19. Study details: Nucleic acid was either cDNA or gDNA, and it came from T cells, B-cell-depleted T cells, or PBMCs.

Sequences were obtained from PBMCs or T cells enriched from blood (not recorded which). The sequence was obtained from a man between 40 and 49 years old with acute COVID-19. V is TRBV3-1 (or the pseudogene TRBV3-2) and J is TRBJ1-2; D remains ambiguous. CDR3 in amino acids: CASSQGGANYGYTF. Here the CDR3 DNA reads TGTGCCAGCAGCCAAGGCGGGGCTAACTATGGCTACACCTTC.